The 22 T cell receptor beta chains in this list originate from one sample, sequenced in a study of T cells in Graves' hyperthyroidism and ophthalmopathy. The source material, RNA transcripts, was used to amplify TCR beta CDR3 regions. With the HTBI primer set, the TCR CDR3 went through a first round of RT-PCR. TCRdb recomputed calls from the multiplex PCR reads with MiXCR, one row per CDR3 protein. Altogether some 690,000 distinct CDR3 sequences are present, 15% to 20% being singletons, with the ten largest covering around a sixth. The sequencing input was blood. These TCRs come from a man between 45 and 60 years old with Graves' hyperthyroidism.

In the case of this clonotype: This could be a read error, since a much larger clone is one nucleotide away. This chain links TRBV10-3 with TRBJ1-1; D perhaps matches TRBD1 (6 bases). In germline, CDR1 is ENHRY, CDR2 SYGVKD. The CDR3 has 13 amino acids. CDR3 nucleotide sequence: TGTGCCATGTCGGTGAAGGGGGACACTGGAGCTTTCTTT. This codes for CAMSVKGDTGAFF.

DNA for the CDR3: TGTGCCAGCACGTCAGCGGCCACCTACAATGAGCAGTTCTTC. Residues: CASTSAATYNEQFF. The genes are TRBV2 and TRBJ2-1, with D perhaps matching TRBD2 (5 bases). The CDR3 is 14 residues long. Germline lookup yields CDR1 SNHLY and CDR2 FYNNEI. V was trimmed by 7 bases and J by 2 bases, leaving 12 bases between them.

The chain has TRBV4-1 and TRBJ2-4; 9 bases are a match to TRBD2. The CDR3 has 16 amino acids. V trimming: 5 bases; J trimming: 0 bases; junction bases outside the gene matches: 5. Germline CDR1 is MGHRA and CDR2 is YSYEKL. CDR3 protein: CASSKTSGLAKNIQYF. The CDR3 DNA is TGCGCCAGCAGCAAGACTAGCGGTCTAGCCAAAAACATTCAGTACTTC.

The J gene is TRBJ2-5, the V gene TRBV20-1; the match to TRBD1 covers 10 bases. Germline values: CDR1 DFQATT, CDR2 SNEGSKA (reference sequence). The CDR3 is 15 residues long. The V gene end was trimmed by 5 bases and the J gene end by 3 bases; junction bases not matched to a gene: 9. The CDR3 sequence: CSAGSHGTGEETQYF. CDR3 coding DNA: TGCAGTGCTGGATCCCATGGGACAGGGGAAGAGACCCAGTACTTC.

This clonotype was detected a few times. J is TRBJ2-3 and V is TRBV24-1, with 8 bases identical to TRBD2. Germline V gene lookup returns CDR1 KGHDR and CDR2 SFDVKD. J lost 2 bases, V lost 2 bases, and 8 bases had no gene match. There are 17 residues in the CDR3. The CDR3 reads CATSDYIAGRVTDTQYF. In DNA, the CDR3 is TGTGCCACCAGTGATTACATAGCGGGAAGGGTCACAGATACGCAGTATTTT.

A single count supports this clonotype. V gene TRBV19 combines with J gene TRBJ1-1, with TRBD1 matching 7 bases. The CDR3 is made up of 17 amino acids. Germline V CDR1 and CDR2: LNHDA, SQIVND (reference sequence). V was pared by 3 bases and J by 2 bases, with 12 bases of the junction left unmatched. The CDR3 region has the DNA TGTGCCAGTAGTATTGAGCTGGGACAGCCGGTAAACACTGAAGCTTTCTTT. This encodes CASSIELGQPVNTEAFF.

This clonotype was counted between two and nine times. The chain links TRBV7-2 to TRBJ2-3, with D possibly matching TRBD1 (5 bases). CDR1 and CDR2 from the germline V gene are SGHTA and FQGNSA. V shed 5 bases and J shed 0 bases, with 9 bases lying between them. The CDR3 extends over 14 amino acids. The CDR3 nucleotides read TGTGCCAGCAGCCCGGACACCAGCACAGATACGCAGTATTTT. It yields the protein CASSPDTSTDTQYF.

This clonotype has at least ten counts. The chain couples TRBV12-5 to TRBJ2-2; D not resolved. Trimming cost V 2 bases and J 5 bases, with 15 bases left between them. The CDR3 has 16 residues. Germline values: CDR1 LGHNT, CDR2 FRNRAP. The CDR3 loop reads CASGLWAKEMTGELFF. In DNA, the CDR3 is TGTGCTAGTGGTTTGTGGGCCAAGGAGATGACCGGGGAGCTGTTTTTT.

This clonotype was seen repeatedly, ten times or more. The rearrangement joins TRBV28 to TRBJ2-7; TRBD1 agrees at 9 bases. CDR3 length equals 15 residues. Losses at the gene ends were 3 bases for V and 1 base for J; bases not matched to a gene: 4. Germline CDR1 MDHEN, CDR2 SYDVKM. The CDR3 sequence is CASSFWDRASYEQYF. DNA for the CDR3: TGTGCCAGCAGTTTTTGGGACAGGGCTTCCTACGAGCAGTACTTC.

The chain employs TRBV7-9 and TRBJ2-1; D is uncertain. Germline lookup yields CDR1 SEHNR and CDR2 FQNEAQ (reference sequence). The CDR3 contains 14 residues. V lost 5 bases and J lost 10, with 18 bases in between. The DNA for the CDR3 is TGTGCCAGCAGCCCCCAACCATTAACCGAGGAGCAGTTCTTC. This translates into CASSPQPLTEEQFF.

This clonotype showed up just once. A much bigger clone sits one base away, suggesting this may be a read error. The chain links TRBV7-9 to TRBJ2-1; 7 positions match TRBD2. This CDR3 is 19 amino acids long. Trimming took 1 base from V and 0 from J; bases not matched to a gene: 12. The germline V gene has CDR1 SEHNR and CDR2 FQNEAQ (reference sequence). The CDR3 DNA reads TGTGCCAGCAGCTTAGGCCCCTGGCGGGCGGGAGCCTCCTACAATGAGCAGTTCTTC. Translation: CASSLGPWRAGASYNEQFF. The full variable domain, rest sourced from reference TRBV7-9 and TRBJ2-1, is DTGVSQNPRHKITKRGQNVTFRCDPISEHNRLYWYRQTLGQGPEFLTYFQNEAQLEKSRLLSDRFSAERPKGSFSTLEIQRTEQGDSAMYLCASSLGPWRAGASYNEQFFGPGTRLTVL.

This clonotype has ten or more counts. The gene calls are TRBV18 and TRBJ1-1, with 9 bases identical to TRBD1. The CDR3 contains 13 residues. V lost 4 bases and J lost 11; bases outside the gene matches: 8. CDR1 is KGHSH and CDR2 is LQKENI in the germline V gene. CDR3 sequence: CASSLPDRGAAFF. The CDR3, as DNA: TGTGCCAGCTCACTCCCGGACAGGGGTGCTGCTTTCTTT.

This chain links TRBV10-3 with TRBJ2-3; maybe TRBD2 (6 bases). This CDR3 spans 14 amino acids. The V end was cut by 5 bases, the J end by 1 base, with 10 bases between. Germline lookup yields CDR1 ENHRY and CDR2 SYGVKD. CDR3 sequence (DNA): TGTGCCATCAGTAGGCCTAGCGGCACAGATACGCAGTATTTT. It codes for CAISRPSGTDTQYF.

Worth noting for this clonotype: A much larger clonotype is one base distant, so this may be a read error. J is TRBJ1-2 and V is TRBV28; D may be TRBD1 (6 bases). The CDR3 length is 14 residues. The germline V and J ends were trimmed by 2 bases and 2 bases, with 9 bases remaining between them. Germline loops: CDR1 MDHEN, CDR2 SYDVKM. The CDR3 region has the DNA TGTGCCAGCAGTTTACCGACAGGAAACTATGGCTACACCTTC. It is translated as CASSLPTGNYGYTF.

The V call is TRBV4-3, the J call TRBJ1-1; no clear D. The CDR3 consists of 13 residues. The germline V gene has CDR1 LGHNA and CDR2 YSLEER. V was cut by 1 base and J by 8 bases, with 11 bases left in between. CDR3 region: CASSQVGRLEAFF. The CDR3 DNA follows: TGCGCCAGCAGCCAAGTCGGGAGGTTAGAAGCTTTCTTT.

This clonotype appeared many times. This chain links TRBV12-5 with TRBJ2-1; the D gene is possibly TRBD1 (6 bases). This CDR3 is 13 amino acids long. In germline, CDR1 is LGHNT, CDR2 FRNRAP. With 9 bases removed from V and 7 bases from J, the gap between germline ends came to 16 bases. The CDR3 bases are TGTGCTAGCTGTACCACAGGGTTTAATGAGCAGTTCTTC. Amino acid sequence: CASCTTGFNEQFF.

V and J are TRBV19 and TRBJ2-1; the match to TRBD2 covers 8 bases. The CDR3 has 16 residues. V shed 9 bases and J 5 bases; nucleotides not matched to a gene: 15. Germline V gene data show CDR1 as LNHDA and CDR2 as SQIVND (reference sequence). The CDR3 loop reads CASLRSGLGGNNEQFF. The CDR3 DNA reads TGTGCCAGCCTACGCTCGGGACTAGGGGGGAACAATGAGCAGTTCTTC.

The CDR3 spells CASSLFAGSSTDTQYF. For the CDR3, the DNA is TGCGCCAGCAGCTTGTTTGCTGGGAGTAGCACAGATACGCAGTATTTT. The chain has TRBV5-1 and TRBJ2-3; D perhaps matches TRBD2 (5 bases). CDR3 size: 16 residues. Trimming cost V 1 base and J 0 bases, with 12 bases left between them. Germline V gene lookup returns CDR1 SGHRS and CDR2 YFSETQ. Supplemented by reference TRBV5-1 and TRBJ2-3, the full variable domain reads KAGVTQTPRYLIKTRGQQVTLSCSPISGHRSVSWYQQTPGQGLQFLFEYFSETQRNKGNFPGRFSGRQFSNSRSEMNVSTLELGDSALYLCASSLFAGSSTDTQYFGPGTRLTVL.

Ten or more counts support this clonotype. The chain couples TRBV6-1 to TRBJ1-4; a weak D match, TRBD1 (5 bases). With 5 bases removed from V and 8 bases from J, the gap between germline ends came to 18 bases. This CDR3 region has 15 residues. The V gene's germline CDR1 is MNHNS and CDR2 SASEGT. In DNA form, the CDR3 reads TGTGCCAGCAGTTTTTCGACAGTAAGTGAGGAAAAACTGTTTTTT. Protein sequence: CASSFSTVSEEKLFF.

This clonotype appeared many times. J is TRBJ2-1 and V is TRBV13, with unresolved D. The CDR3 covers 11 residues. Germline V lookup: CDR1 PRHDT, CDR2 FYEKMQ (reference sequence). V lost 5 bases and J lost 5, with 4 bases in between. The DNA of the CDR3 is TGTGCCAGCAGCAGGGACAATGAGCAGTTCTTC. This translates into CASSRDNEQFF.

This clonotype appeared a few times. A read error may be the cause here, since a much bigger clone is one base away. The chain uses TRBV11-2 and TRBJ2-1, with a possible D match to TRBD2 (5 bases). Germline CDR1 SGHAT, CDR2 FQNNGV. This CDR3 contains 14 residues. Between the trimmed V and J ends, which lost 4 bases and 8 bases, there was a span of 15 bases. The CDR3 here is CASSSTRGYHEQFF. For the CDR3, the DNA is TGTGCCAGCAGCTCGACACGGGGTTACCATGAGCAGTTCTTC.

This clonotype came up many times. V usage is TRBV12-3 or TRBV12-4 and J usage is TRBJ1-2; D may be TRBD1 (5 bases). The germline V and J ends were trimmed by 0 bases and 3 bases, with 11 bases remaining between them. This CDR3 has 15 residues. The CDR3 reads CASSLALAGYYGYTF. Here the CDR3 DNA reads TGTGCCAGCAGTTTAGCTCTGGCAGGGTACTATGGCTACACCTTC.